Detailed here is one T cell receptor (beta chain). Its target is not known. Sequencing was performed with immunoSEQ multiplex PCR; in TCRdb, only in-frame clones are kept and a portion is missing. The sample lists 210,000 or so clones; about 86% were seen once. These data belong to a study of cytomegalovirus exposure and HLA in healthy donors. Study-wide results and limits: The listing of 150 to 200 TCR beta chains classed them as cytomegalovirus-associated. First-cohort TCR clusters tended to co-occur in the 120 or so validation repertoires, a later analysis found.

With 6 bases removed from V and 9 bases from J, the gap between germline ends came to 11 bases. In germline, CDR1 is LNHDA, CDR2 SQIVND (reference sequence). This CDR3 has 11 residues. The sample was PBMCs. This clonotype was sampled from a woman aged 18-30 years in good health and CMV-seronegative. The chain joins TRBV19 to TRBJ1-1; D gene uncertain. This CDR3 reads CASRTQSKAFF. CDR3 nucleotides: TGTGCCAGTAGAACACAAAGTAAAGCTTTCTTT.